Following are 16 T cell receptor beta chains from one sample sequenced in a study of CXCR3-negative and CXCR3-positive naive CD8 T cells. Preparation of TRB cDNA libraries relied on 5' RACE carrying UMI labels. TCRdb reanalyzed the 5' RACE reads, giving one entry per CDR3 protein sequence and no DNA. This specimen shows just under 90,000 distinct CDR3 sequences; the ten leading clones hold 0.75% to 0.95%. Antigen specificity for these receptors is unknown. Study-wide results and caveats: A higher hydrophobicity marked the TRB CDR3s of CXCR3-positive naive cells versus CXCR3-negative naive cells.

The source material was naive CXCR3+ CD8+ T cells from blood. Subset defined: CD45RO-CCR7+CD27+CD95- naive CD8+ T cells expressing CXCR3 (TNR3+). The receptors were sampled from a human donor in good health. Some clones in this sample may be carry-over from other donors' samples.

The rearrangement uses TRBV29-1 and TRBJ2-4. CDR1 is SQVTM, CDR2 ANQGSEA, per germline. The CDR3 totals 12 residues. This CDR3 reads CSVQSGKNIQYF. The full variable domain, in which reference TRBV29-1 and TRBJ2-4 provide the parts outside the CDR3, is SAVISQKPSRDICQRGTSLTIQCQVDSQVTMMFWYRQQPGQSLTLIATANQGSEATYESGFVIDKFPISRPNLTFSTLTVSNMSPEDSSIYLCSVQSGKNIQYFGAGTRLSVL.

V gene TRBV5-1 combines with J gene TRBJ2-3; lacking DNA, the TRBD1 call made by TCRdb goes unchecked. Germline lookup yields CDR1 SGHRS and CDR2 YFSETQ. The CDR3 has 16 amino acids. CDR3 loop: CASSLATVLPTDTQYF.

This rearrangement joins TRBV7-7 to TRBJ2-5; TCRdb selects TRBD1, and the lack of DNA leaves this call unchecked. CDR3 length: 15 amino acids. Germline V gene sequence: CDR1 SSHAT, CDR2 FNYEAQ (reference sequence). CDR3 amino acids: CASSLGWGGHETQYF.

The CDR3 sequence: CASSMGAGDTEAFF. V gene TRBV21-1 combines with J gene TRBJ1-1. TRBV21-1 is deemed a pseudogene. CDR3 length: 14 residues.

CDR3 loop: CASAGGTTYNEQFF. The chain employs TRBV7-8 and TRBJ2-1; TCRdb names TRBD2, which stays unverified in the absence of DNA. Germline V gene sequence: CDR1 SGHVS, CDR2 FQNEAQ. This CDR3 is built from 14 residues.

This chain uses TRBV29-1 with TRBJ2-2; as DNA is missing, the TRBD1 call by TCRdb cannot be tested. The CDR3 length is 12 residues. Per germline, CDR1 SQVTM and CDR2 ANQGSEA. The CDR3 loop is CSADGGTGELFF.

The rearrangement joins TRBV3-1 to TRBJ2-7; absent DNA, TCRdb's TRBD1 call cannot be checked. The CDR3 spans 16 residues. Germline V CDR1 and CDR2: LGHDT, YNNKEL (reference sequence). The CDR3 loop is CASSQARQPKGGEQYF.

This chain connects TRBV2 to TRBJ1-5; TCRdb designates TRBD1, a call that cannot be tested without DNA. The CDR3 runs 14 residues. The germline gives CDR1 SNHLY, CDR2 FYNNEI. Here the CDR3 reads CASSEDSYNQPQHF.

This sequence joins TRBV7-9 and TRBJ1-5; TCRdb reports TRBD1, a call that lacks DNA to check it against. The CDR3 consists of 14 residues. Germline values: CDR1 SEHNR, CDR2 FQNEAQ (reference sequence). The CDR3 loop is CANSLPGKGQPQHF.

The chain recombines TRBV12-3 or TRBV12-4 with TRBJ1-1; absent DNA, TCRdb's TRBD1 call cannot be checked. The CDR3 has 15 residues. The CDR3 here is CASGDRGSPNTEALF.

J is TRBJ2-3 and V is TRBV2; TCRdb designates TRBD1, a call that cannot be tested without DNA. This CDR3 has 14 amino acids. Looked up from germline, CDR1 is SNHLY and CDR2 is FYNNEI. CDR3 amino acids: CASSEDRVTDTQYF.

The rearrangement uses TRBV5-1 and TRBJ2-7; with no DNA, the TCRdb D assignment of TRBD1 cannot be verified. The CDR3 contains 14 residues. Germline V lookup: CDR1 SGHRS, CDR2 YFSETQ. CDR3 loop: CASSVGQGAYEQYF.

The chain joins TRBV6-2 or TRBV6-3 to TRBJ2-7; the D gene TCRdb calls, TRBD1, cannot be checked with no DNA. The V gene's germline CDR1 is MNHEY and CDR2 SVGEGT. This CDR3 comprises 14 residues. CDR3: CASSKQGRIYEQYF.

This chain uses TRBV6-6 with TRBJ2-7. The CDR3 covers 13 residues. The germline V gene has CDR1 MNHNY and CDR2 SVGAGI (reference sequence). The CDR3 sequence is CASSLPPFYEQYF.

This chain uses TRBV28 with TRBJ1-1; absent DNA, TCRdb's TRBD1 call cannot be checked. Germline V gene sequence: CDR1 MDHEN, CDR2 SYDVKM. CDR3 length: 11 residues. CDR3 region: CASSRTGSAFF.

The gene calls are TRBV6-5 and TRBJ1-2. This CDR3 is 15 amino acids long. The germline gives CDR1 MNHEY, CDR2 SVGAGI. CDR3 sequence: CASSYLKRGEGGYTF.